A single sample gave rise to the 10 T cell receptor beta chains below, sequenced in a study of shared clonotypes between healthy human individuals. The assay was immunoSEQ multiplex PCR, and TCRdb's table has in-frame clones only and misses some. This table has roughly 500,000 clones, around four fifths appearing once. Sequences were obtained from PBMCs. These receptors all come from a woman between 40 and 55 years old in good health. Some clones in this sample may be carry-over from other donors' samples.

V and J are TRBV7-9 and TRBJ2-5; tentatively, D is TRBD1 or TRBD2 (5 bases each). V was pared by 5 bases and J by 2 bases, with 24 bases between. This CDR3 has 18 residues. Germline V gene sequence: CDR1 SEHNR, CDR2 FQNEAQ (reference sequence). This chain's CDR3 is CASSQAAGILLSQETQYF. DNA of the CDR3: TGTGCCAGCAGCCAAGCGGCAGGGATACTTTTGTCACAAGAGACCCAGTACTTC.

The chain is built from TRBV19 and TRBJ2-7; 9 nucleotides align to TRBD1. V lost 6 bases and J lost 3; bases outside the gene matches: 6. The CDR3 consists of 14 residues. Germline values: CDR1 LNHDA, CDR2 SQIVND (reference sequence). The CDR3 coding sequence is TGTGCCAGTAGCTCGACAGGGGGAGGCTACGAGCAGTACTTC. Translated, it gives CASSSTGGGYEQYF.

This clone was observed a single time. The gene calls are TRBV7-2 and TRBJ2-7, with D unclear. V lost 1 base to trimming and J lost 4 bases, with 11 bases between them. CDR1 is SGHTA, CDR2 FQGNSA, per germline. The CDR3 runs to 14 residues. The CDR3 region has the DNA TGTGCCAGCAGCTTAGTAACGGAAACATACGAGCAGTACTTC. Residues: CASSLVTETYEQYF.

This clone showed up just a few times. V usage is TRBV5-5 and J usage is TRBJ2-3; TRBD2 matches at 14 bases. Germline CDR1 reads SGHKS; CDR2 reads YYEKEE (reference sequence). The CDR3 is made up of 18 amino acids. V shed 0 bases and J 6 bases; nucleotides not matched to a gene: 9. The CDR3 region is CASSLGRGLAGAHDTQYF. CDR3 DNA: TGTGCCAGCAGCTTGGGGCGGGGACTAGCGGGAGCACATGATACGCAGTATTTT.

J is TRBJ2-4 and V is TRBV2; 10 bases map to TRBD2. The J segment lost 8 bases and the V segment lost 2 bases, leaving 3 bases of the junction unmatched. Germline CDR1 reads SNHLY; CDR2 reads FYNNEI. This CDR3 has 14 residues. CDR3 protein: CASSEIAGGDIQYF. CDR3 nucleotide sequence: TGTGCCAGCAGTGAAATAGCGGGAGGAGACATTCAGTACTTC.

This clone was counted between two and nine times. V usage is TRBV19 and J usage is TRBJ1-5; D perhaps matches TRBD1 (6 bases). Germline assignment: CDR1 LNHDA and CDR2 SQIVND (reference sequence). Trimming cost V 3 bases and J 10 bases, with 19 bases left between them. The CDR3 is 15 residues long. The CDR3 DNA is TGTGCCAGTAGTATCTCCGGACAGCCCGGACGACCCCAGCATTTT. It is translated as CASSISGQPGRPQHF. The full variable domain, in which reference TRBV19 and TRBJ1-5 provide the parts outside the CDR3, is DGGITQSPKYLFRKEGQNVTLSCEQNLNHDAMYWYRQDPGQGLRLIYYSQIVNDFQKGDIAEGYSVSREKKESFPLTVTSAQKNPTAFYLCASSISGQPGRPQHFGDGTRLSIL.

The chain uses TRBV4-1 and TRBJ2-1; 9 bases match TRBD2. Germline V CDR1 and CDR2: MGHRA, YSYEKL. V gave up 3 bases and J gave up 15 bases; unmatched junction bases: 9. This CDR3 is 13 amino acids long. The CDR3 DNA sequence: TGCGCCAGCAGCCATGGGCGGGAGGGTTTTGCGTTCTTC. Translating gives CASSHGREGFAFF.

The V call is TRBV7-2, the J call TRBJ2-5, with unresolved D. The CDR3 length is 15 residues. Germline CDR1 and CDR2: SGHTA and FQGNSA. V was shortened by 3 bases and J by 5 bases, with 16 bases between the two germline ends. This CDR3 reads CASSFGSGARETQYF. In nucleotides, the CDR3 is TGTGCCAGCAGCTTTGGTTCGGGCGCTCGGGAGACCCAGTACTTC.

This clone was recorded a few times. The V gene is TRBV30, the J gene TRBJ1-1; 7 nucleotides match TRBD1. CDR1 and CDR2 from the germline V gene are GTSNPN and SVGIG (reference sequence). CDR3 length: 14 amino acids. V lost 1 base and J lost 2; bases outside the gene matches: 4. The CDR3 loop reads CAWSGRQGNTEAFF. DNA for the CDR3: TGTGCCTGGAGTGGTAGACAGGGAAACACTGAAGCTTTCTTT. The variable domain in full, completed from reference TRBV30 and TRBJ1-1, reads SQTIHQWPATLVQPVGSPLSLECTVEGTSNPNLYWYRQAAGRGLQLLFYSVGIGQISSEVPQNLSASRPQDRQFILSSKKLLLSDSGFYLCAWSGRQGNTEAFFGQGTRLTVV.

Details on this clone: A far larger clone lies a single base away; this is likely a read error. The chain combines TRBV18 with TRBJ1-6; D is possibly TRBD1 (5 bases). Germline CDR1 and CDR2: KGHSH and LQKENI. This CDR3 contains 12 residues. The CDR3 DNA follows: TGTGTCAGCTCACCAGGGAATTCACCCCTCCACTTT. As protein: CVSSPGNSPLHF.